These 13 T cell receptor beta chains share one sample of origin, sequenced in a study of blood T cell repertoires in COVID-19. Clones were sequenced by immunoSEQ multiplex PCR, and TCRdb holds only the in-frame ones, with some missing. The sample gives about 180,000 clones, 65% to 85% of which show up once; around 7% is in the top ten. Sequencing was done on a sample of peripheral blood. These TCRs come from a woman aged 40 to 55 with COVID-19, enrolled during active disease.

The chain is built from TRBV28 and TRBJ2-1; maybe TRBD1 (6 bases). The CDR3 contains 13 residues. Germline lookup yields CDR1 MDHEN and CDR2 SYDVKM. V lost 5 bases, J lost 9 bases, and 14 bases lay in between. CDR3 in DNA: TGTGCCAGCAGTATTTTACAGGGCACTGAGCAGTTCTTC. This gives the protein CASSILQGTEQFF.

This chain links TRBV9 with TRBJ2-5; 13 bases fit TRBD2. The germline gives CDR1 SGDLS, CDR2 YYNGEE. The CDR3 length is 15 residues. Germline trimming cut 3 bases from V and 5 bases from J; bases unmatched to any gene: 4. The CDR3 is CASSGTLAGGETQYF. The CDR3, as DNA: TGTGCCAGCAGCGGCACACTAGCGGGAGGGGAGACCCAGTACTTC.

The chain uses TRBV12-5 and TRBJ1-5, with D unresolved. The CDR3 consists of 16 residues. Between the trimmed V and J ends, which lost 1 base and 0 bases, there was a span of 10 bases. Germline V lookup: CDR1 LGHNT, CDR2 FRNRAP. The CDR3 region is CASGLEVGYSNQPQHF. In DNA, the CDR3 is TGTGCTAGTGGTTTGGAAGTGGGCTATAGCAATCAGCCCCAGCATTTT.

This clone was picked up a small number of times. The chain carries TRBV2 and TRBJ1-4; TRBD1 aligns across 10 bases. Per the germline V gene, CDR1 is SNHLY and CDR2 is FYNNEI. The CDR3 runs to 14 residues. Trimming removed 8 bases from V and 10 bases from J; junction bases left unmatched: 10. CDR3 in DNA: TGTGCCAGCCTACCGGGACAGGGGATCAGAAAACTGTTTTTT. Translation gives CASLPGQGIRKLFF.

The chain carries TRBV28 and TRBJ1-4; the D is unclear. Trimming stripped 5 bases from V and 2 bases from J, with 12 bases between. The germline gives CDR1 MDHEN, CDR2 SYDVKM. The CDR3 totals 15 residues. Here the CDR3 DNA reads TGTGCCAGCAGTCCCACTGGCGGGACTAATGAAAAACTGTTTTTT. It encodes CASSPTGGTNEKLFF.

This clone occurred once. The rearrangement joins TRBV5-1 to TRBJ1-3, with 7 bases lining up with TRBD1. Unmatched junction bases numbered 7, after V lost 4 bases and J lost 0 bases. Germline V gene sequence: CDR1 SGHRS, CDR2 YFSETQ. The CDR3 covers 16 residues. DNA for the CDR3: TGCGCCAGCAGCCGACAGGGCCTTAGCTCTGGAAACACCATATATTTT. Translating gives CASSRQGLSSGNTIYF.

The V call is TRBV6-4, the J call TRBJ1-1, with D tentatively TRBD1 (5 bases). The CDR3 totals 14 residues. V shed 0 bases and J shed 3 bases, with 8 bases lying between them. CDR1 MRHNA and CDR2 SNTAGT come from the germline V gene. In DNA, the CDR3 is TGTGCCAGCAGTGACTCTTGGGGGGACACTGAAGCTTTCTTT. The encoded protein is CASSDSWGDTEAFF.

The chain links TRBV28 to TRBJ1-1, with 8 bases lining up with TRBD1. V lost 1 base to trimming and J lost 7 bases; unmatched junction nucleotides: 5. CDR3 size: 14 residues. Germline V gene data show CDR1 as MDHEN and CDR2 as SYDVKM. CDR3 DNA: TGTGCCAGCAGTTTATTCGGGACAGGCCTTGAAGCTTTCTTT. This translates into CASSLFGTGLEAFF. Combining the CDR3 with reference TRBV28 and TRBJ1-1 gives the whole variable domain DVKVTQSSRYLVKRTGEKVFLECVQDMDHENMFWYRQDPGLGLRLIYFSYDVKMKEKGDIPEGYSVSREKKERFSLILESASTNQTSMYLCASSLFGTGLEAFFGQGTRLTVV.

This chain links TRBV7-6 with TRBJ2-6; 7 bases line up with TRBD2. This CDR3 is built from 15 residues. V lost 3 bases, J lost 4 bases, and 3 bases stayed unmatched. Germline V CDR1 and CDR2: SGHVS, FNYEAQ. The CDR3 region is CASSLGGSGANVLTF. The CDR3 nucleotides read TGTGCCAGCAGCTTGGGGGGGTCAGGGGCCAACGTCCTGACTTTC.

About this clone: The junction departs from the called germline gene at one end, perhaps through a read error. The gene calls are TRBV7-7 and TRBJ2-7; 7 nucleotides match TRBD1. Germline values: CDR1 SSHAT, CDR2 FNYEAQ (reference sequence). The CDR3 runs to 14 residues. CDR3 in DNA: TGTGCTAGCAGTTCCGGGACAGCCTCCTACGAGCAGTACTTC. Amino acids: CASSSGTASYEQYF. Supplemented by reference TRBV7-7 and TRBJ2-7, the full variable domain reads GAGVSQSPRYKVTKRGQDVTLRCDPISSHATLYWYQQALGQGPEFLTYFNYEAQPDKSGLPSDRFSAERPEGSISTLTIQRTEQRDSAMYRCASSSGTASYEQYFGPGTRLTVT.

This clone was counted only a few times. The chain links TRBV25-1 to TRBJ1-1, with D possibly TRBD1 on 6 matching bases. CDR1 is MGHDK, CDR2 SYGVNS, per germline. V lost 6 bases and J 0 bases, leaving 17 bases between the germline ends. This CDR3 has 16 amino acids. The CDR3 nucleotides read TGTGCCAGCAGGGCAGACAGGACGAATTTGAACACTGAAGCTTTCTTT. It encodes CASRADRTNLNTEAFF.

J is TRBJ2-5 and V is TRBV18, with 7 bases that match TRBD2. This CDR3 is built from 15 residues. Germline V gives CDR1 KGHSH, CDR2 LQKENI. V shed 3 bases and J 1 base; nucleotides not matched to a gene: 5. CDR3 sequence (DNA): TGTGCCAGCTCACCGAAGGGGAGGGGCCAAGAGACCCAGTACTTC. It specifies CASSPKGRGQETQYF.

This chain connects TRBV10-3 to TRBJ1-4; tentative D call: TRBD1 (5 bases). Germline V gene data show CDR1 as ENHRY and CDR2 as SYGVKD. V shed 8 bases and J shed 0 bases, with 7 bases lying between them. This CDR3 contains 13 residues. In DNA, the CDR3 is TGTGCCATCGGAGGGGCAACTAATGAAAAACTGTTTTTT. Protein product: CAIGGATNEKLFF.